These 4 T cell receptor beta chains share one sample of origin, sequenced in a study of T cell responses to AZD1222 COVID-19 vaccine. The protocol was immunoSEQ multiplex PCR, while the TCRdb copy is restricted to in-frame clones and leaves out a portion. The sample lists 95,000 to 150,000 clones, 88% occurring once. The starting material was peripheral blood, obtained on day 0 of AZD1222 vaccination. The source of these receptors is an adult in good health.

The V call is TRBV20-1, the J call TRBJ1-2; D ambiguous. Trimming took off 3 bases at V and 4 bases at J, with 6 bases between the two ends. Germline lookup yields CDR1 DFQATT and CDR2 SNEGSKA (reference sequence). This CDR3 spans 11 amino acids. The CDR3 region has the DNA TGCAGTGCTAGCGTCACCTATGGCTACACCTTC. This encodes CSASVTYGYTF.

The chain employs TRBV6-5 and TRBJ1-1, with D possibly TRBD1 on 6 matching bases. Germline CDR1 and CDR2: MNHEY and SVGAGI. The CDR3 runs to 14 residues. Trimming shortened V by 6 bases and J by 0 bases, and 11 bases separated the two germline ends. The DNA for the CDR3 is TGTGCCAGCAGGAGGGACAACTTGAACACTGAAGCTTTCTTT. Amino acids: CASRRDNLNTEAFF.

The rearrangement uses TRBV7-2 and TRBJ2-5; possible D gene TRBD2, 6 bases. The germline V gene has CDR1 SGHTA and CDR2 FQGNSA. CDR3 length equals 14 residues. V gave up 1 base and J gave up 4 bases, with 10 bases separating them. Here the CDR3 reads CASSLVLAGETQYF. The CDR3 DNA reads as TGTGCCAGCAGCTTAGTACTAGCAGGAGAGACCCAGTACTTC.

The rearrangement joins TRBV7-2 to TRBJ1-2; D unresolved. With 4 bases removed from V and 0 bases from J, the gap between germline ends came to 9 bases. This CDR3 is built from 14 residues. The germline V gene encodes CDR1 SGHTA and CDR2 FQGNSA. The CDR3 here is CASSYIGTNYGYTF. The DNA for the CDR3 is TGTGCCAGCAGCTATATCGGGACTAACTATGGCTACACCTTC.